What follows describes a single TCR beta chain. Its antigen is not yet known. Base qualities are not recorded, but no much larger clone differs from it by a single base. The CDR3 sequence holds 14 residues, the cysteine and phenylalanine included. The CDR3 DNA has 42 bases and is translated from base 1. V gives up 3 bases and J gives up 9 bases, and the segment between their germline ends measures 15 bases. CDR1 and CDR2 (MDHEN, SYDVKM) derive from the germline V gene. One collaborating source in Seattle enrolled patients while the patients were actively infected and followed the patients over time throughout the course of disease. Whole blood was collected in K2EDTA tubes by collaborating institutions according to the institutions' own protocols. Collaborator samples were shipped for TCRbeta analysis as frozen whole blood, isolated PBMCs, or DNA extracted from either sample type. The sample originates from a study of blood T cell repertoires in COVID-19 (dated by TCRdb to about 2020). Turning to the overall study: Samples covering the acute and convalescent phases of COVID-19 were provided by collaborators in the United States, Italy and Spain. The prospective study material was composed of cDNA or gDNA derived from T cells, B-cell-depleted T cells, or PBMCs. Subjects who had been exposed to COVID-19, were actively infected with it, or had recovered from it provided the deeply sampled blood TCRbeta repertoires that made up the dataset. The repertoires were released in a freely available public database meant as a resource for research on the immune response to SARS-CoV-2. Samples were obtained from the ongoing ImmuneRACE study (first 160 participants) and from approximately 1,200 subjects provided by 6 global collaborators. Nearly every sample came with metadata listing a de-identified subject ID, COVID-19 status, age in years and sex. Where HLA class I and class II types were available, the types were taken from metadata supplied by the sample provider, not from assay-based typing.

TCRbeta CDR3 regions were amplified from genomic DNA using the immunoSEQ Assay, a bias-controlled multiplex PCR. Per the source publication's procedure: The number of nucleated cells in each sample was estimated by amplification of reference gene primers within the assay. To quantify the absolute abundance of each unique TCRbeta CDR3 rearrangement, sequence reads were collapsed and filtered. For each sample, productive Simpson clonality was calculated by taking the square root of Simpson's diversity index across productive rearrangements. In TCRdb, the immuneACCESS table is reduced to in-frame sequences with V and J assigned. These tables do not hold every clone; where another copy was compared, an unresolved V gene accounts for under half, and the others remain unexplained. V and J calls and clone size are as listed in that table; D and trimming were resolved from the DNA. Here the sample has about 73,000 clones; roughly three quarters occur a single time. The ten most abundant clones make up approximately 2.5% of the sample.

Paper-wide results and their limitations: The amount of clinical and demographic metadata varied by source and participant and was provided uncurated.

The chain employs TRBV28 and TRBJ2-1; TRBD2 is a weak D gene call, 5 bases matching. The sequence came from a man between 65 and 85 years old with COVID-19, enrolled during active disease. Sequenced material: peripheral blood. The DNA is TGTGCCAGCAGTTTTTCCCCTGAGGGTCGTGAGCAGTTCTTC. Translated, it reads CASSFSPEGREQFF.